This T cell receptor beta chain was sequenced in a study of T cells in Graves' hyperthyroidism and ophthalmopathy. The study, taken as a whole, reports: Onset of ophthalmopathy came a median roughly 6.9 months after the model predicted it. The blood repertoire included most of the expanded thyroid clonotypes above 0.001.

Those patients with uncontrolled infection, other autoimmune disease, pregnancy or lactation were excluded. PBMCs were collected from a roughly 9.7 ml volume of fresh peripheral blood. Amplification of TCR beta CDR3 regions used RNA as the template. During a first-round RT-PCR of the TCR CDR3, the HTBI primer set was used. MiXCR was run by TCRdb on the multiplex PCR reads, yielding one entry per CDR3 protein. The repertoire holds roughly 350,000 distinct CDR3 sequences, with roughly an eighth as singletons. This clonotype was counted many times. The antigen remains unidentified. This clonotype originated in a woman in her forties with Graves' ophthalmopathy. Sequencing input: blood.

Written as DNA, the CDR3 is TGTGCCAGCAGCTTACCACTTACCCTCTTGACAGGGTCCATCTACGAGCAGTACTTC. It is translated as CASSLPLTLLTGSIYEQYF. The rearrangement uses TRBV7-2 and TRBJ2-7; 7 nucleotides align to TRBD1. The CDR3 length is 19 residues. From germline, CDR1 is SGHTA and CDR2 FQGNSA. V lost 2 bases and J lost 3; bases outside the gene matches: 19.